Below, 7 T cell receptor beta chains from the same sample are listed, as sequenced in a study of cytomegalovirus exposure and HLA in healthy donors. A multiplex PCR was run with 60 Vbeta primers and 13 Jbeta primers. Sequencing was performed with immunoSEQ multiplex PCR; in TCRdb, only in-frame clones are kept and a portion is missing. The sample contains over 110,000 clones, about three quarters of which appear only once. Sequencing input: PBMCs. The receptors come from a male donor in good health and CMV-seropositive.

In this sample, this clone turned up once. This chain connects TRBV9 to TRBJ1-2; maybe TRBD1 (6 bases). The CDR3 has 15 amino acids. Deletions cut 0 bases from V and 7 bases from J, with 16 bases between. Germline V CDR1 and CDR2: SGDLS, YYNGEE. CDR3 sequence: CASSVGGTGSGGYTF. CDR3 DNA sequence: TGTGCCAGCAGCGTAGGGGGAACAGGGTCTGGTGGCTACACCTTC.

The CDR3 DNA is TGTGCCAGCAGTTTTCAAGGGGTGTATATCTTGCAGCCCCAGCATTTT. Amino acid sequence: CASSFQGVYILQPQHF. The rearrangement links TRBV28 to TRBJ1-5, with TRBD1 as a possible D gene (5 bases). The CDR3 is made up of 16 amino acids. CDR1 is MDHEN, CDR2 SYDVKM, per germline. Deletions cut 3 bases from V and 7 bases from J, with 19 bases between.

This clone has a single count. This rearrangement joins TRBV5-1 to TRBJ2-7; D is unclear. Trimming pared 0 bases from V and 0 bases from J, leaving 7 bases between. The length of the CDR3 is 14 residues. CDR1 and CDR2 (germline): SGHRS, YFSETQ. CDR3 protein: CASSLEPGSYEQYF. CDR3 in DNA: TGCGCCAGCAGCTTGGAGCCGGGCTCCTACGAGCAGTACTTC.

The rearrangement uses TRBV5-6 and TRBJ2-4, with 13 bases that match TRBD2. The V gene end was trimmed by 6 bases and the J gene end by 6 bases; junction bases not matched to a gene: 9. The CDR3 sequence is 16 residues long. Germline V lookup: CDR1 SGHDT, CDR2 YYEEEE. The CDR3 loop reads CASNHRLAGGRNIQYF. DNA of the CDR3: TGTGCCAGCAACCATCGACTAGCGGGAGGAAGAAACATTCAGTACTTC.

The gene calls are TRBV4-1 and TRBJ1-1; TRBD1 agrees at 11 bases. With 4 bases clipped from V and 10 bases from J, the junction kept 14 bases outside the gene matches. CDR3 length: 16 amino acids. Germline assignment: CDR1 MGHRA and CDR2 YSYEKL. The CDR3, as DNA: TGCGCCAGCAGCCCAATAGAGAGGACAGGGGGCAGAGGAGCTTTCTTT. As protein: CASSPIERTGGRGAFF.

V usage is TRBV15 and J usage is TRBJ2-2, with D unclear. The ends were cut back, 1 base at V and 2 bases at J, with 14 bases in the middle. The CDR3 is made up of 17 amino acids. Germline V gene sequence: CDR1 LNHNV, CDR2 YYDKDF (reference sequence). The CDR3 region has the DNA TGTGCCACCAGCAGAGGCGCCGCAGGTGTCAACACCGGGGAGCTGTTTTTT. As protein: CATSRGAAGVNTGELFF.

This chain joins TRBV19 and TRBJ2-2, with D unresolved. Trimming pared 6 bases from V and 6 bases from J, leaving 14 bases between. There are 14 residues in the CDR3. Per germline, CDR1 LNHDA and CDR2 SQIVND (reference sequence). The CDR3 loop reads CASRQSGDSGELFF. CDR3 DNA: TGTGCCAGTAGGCAATCCGGAGATTCCGGGGAGCTGTTTTTT.